Below, 19 T cell receptor beta chains from the same sample are listed, as sequenced in a study of blood T cell repertoires in COVID-19. Some clones are missing from TCRdb's copy, which holds only in-frame ones; the method was immunoSEQ multiplex PCR. The sample includes 350,000 to 550,000 clones, 75% to 90% of them seen just once. Sequencing was done on a sample of peripheral blood. The receptors were sampled from a woman aged 25 to 39 with acute or convalescent COVID-19.

The CDR3, as DNA: TGTGCCAGCAGCTCGCGGACAGTAAACTATGGCTACACCTTC. Amino acid sequence: CASSSRTVNYGYTF. The chain combines TRBV7-2 with TRBJ1-2; D is perhaps TRBD1 (6 bases). Germline V gene sequence: CDR1 SGHTA, CDR2 FQGNSA. The CDR3 consists of 14 residues. Trimming left V 4 bases short and J 2 bases short, with 11 bases between.

V usage is TRBV2 and J usage is TRBJ1-5; D remains ambiguous. This CDR3 is built from 13 residues. The germline V gene has CDR1 SNHLY and CDR2 FYNNEI. The V end lost 4 bases, the J end lost 3 bases, and 7 bases lay between the germline ends. In nucleotides, the CDR3 is TGTGCCAGCAGTGCGTCCGTCAATCAGCCCCAGCATTTT. This sequence encodes CASSASVNQPQHF.

The chain links TRBV14 to TRBJ2-1, with D possibly being TRBD1 (6 bases). CDR1 is SGHDN and CDR2 is FVKESK in the germline V gene. V lost 3 bases and J lost 12, with 15 bases in between. This CDR3 is 13 amino acids long. CDR3 sequence (DNA): TGTGCCAGCAGCCAGAACAGGGTAGACGGGCAGTTCTTC. It encodes CASSQNRVDGQFF.

This chain links TRBV12-5 with TRBJ2-2, with D perhaps TRBD1 (6 bases). Germline V gene lookup returns CDR1 LGHNT and CDR2 FRNRAP. There are 20 residues in the CDR3. V was clipped by 2 bases and J by 2 bases, with 24 bases between them. The chain's CDR3 is CASGLLTKTWDTANTGELFF. The DNA of the CDR3 is TGTGCTAGTGGTTTGCTAACCAAGACGTGGGACACGGCTAACACCGGGGAGCTGTTTTTT.

The CDR3 region is CASSPPPAPMYSPLHF. CDR3 nucleotide sequence: TGTGCCAGCAGCCCCCCCCCTGCTCCTATGTATTCACCCCTCCACTTT. The chain couples TRBV5-6 to TRBJ1-6; D unresolved. Germline loops: CDR1 SGHDT, CDR2 YYEEEE. This CDR3 is built from 16 residues. Trimming removed 4 bases from V and 8 bases from J, with 19 bases in between.

The V gene is TRBV18, the J gene TRBJ2-7; 8 bases match TRBD1. The CDR3 sequence is 12 residues long. Germline lookup yields CDR1 KGHSH and CDR2 LQKENI. Losses at the gene ends were 6 bases for V and 5 bases for J; bases not matched to a gene: 3. CDR3 nucleotide sequence: TGTGCCAGCTCGCGACAGGGGAACGAGCAGTACTTC. Its translation is CASSRQGNEQYF.

Worth noting for this clone: Other DNA sequences in the same sample also yield this CDR3. The V gene is TRBV2, the J gene TRBJ2-2, with D possibly matching TRBD2 (5 bases). CDR3 length: 15 amino acids. Germline loops: CDR1 SNHLY, CDR2 FYNNEI. V lost 1 base to trimming and J lost 1 base, with 7 bases between them. The CDR3, as DNA: TGTGCCAGCAGTGAAGAACGGGGGAACACCGGGGAGCTGTTTTTT. Translating it yields CASSEERGNTGELFF.

The chain recombines TRBV5-1 with TRBJ2-2; 9 bases fit TRBD2. This CDR3 has 16 amino acids. V lost 6 bases to trimming and J lost 7 bases; unmatched junction nucleotides: 13. Germline V CDR1 and CDR2: SGHRS, YFSETQ. The CDR3 DNA sequence: TGCGCCAGCACTAGCCGCGGGGGGGCCGTAATCGGGGAGCTGTTTTTT. It encodes CASTSRGGAVIGELFF.

This chain joins TRBV27 and TRBJ2-5, with a tentative D call TRBD1 (6 bases). Trimming left V 5 bases short and J 3 bases short, with 13 bases between. Germline V lookup: CDR1 MNHEY, CDR2 SMNVEV (reference sequence). The CDR3 is 14 residues long. CDR3 sequence (DNA): TGTGCCAGCAGTGGGGAAGGGGGAGAAGAGACCCAGTACTTC. Protein sequence: CASSGEGGEETQYF.

This clone has a single count. The chain couples TRBV5-1 to TRBJ2-3, with 9 bases fitting TRBD2. Losses at the gene ends were 0 bases for V and 6 bases for J; bases not matched to a gene: 11. This CDR3 has 17 residues. Germline CDR1 is SGHRS and CDR2 is YFSETQ. The CDR3 protein is CASSLDGAGGPPDTQYF. CDR3 nucleotide sequence: TGCGCCAGCAGCTTGGATGGTGCGGGGGGGCCTCCCGATACGCAGTATTTT.

The CDR3 protein is CASNIRDNTEAFF. CDR3 sequence (DNA): TGTGCCAGCAATATCAGGGATAACACTGAAGCTTTCTTT. The rearrangement uses TRBV6-5 and TRBJ1-1; a possible D gene is TRBD1 (5 bases). Trimming cost V 7 bases and J 2 bases, with 11 bases left between them. Germline CDR1 and CDR2: MNHEY and SVGAGI. The CDR3 sequence is 13 residues long.

This chain uses TRBV4-1 with TRBJ2-3, with 12 bases that match TRBD2. V lost 2 bases and J lost 5; bases outside the gene matches: 8. Germline CDR1 and CDR2: MGHRA and YSYEKL. The CDR3 consists of 17 residues. CDR3: CASSQLTSGGTEDTQYF. Here the CDR3 DNA reads TGCGCCAGCAGCCAATTGACTAGCGGGGGTACAGAAGATACGCAGTATTTT.

This clone was recorded once. The V gene is TRBV10-2, the J gene TRBJ1-1; TRBD1 aligns across 9 bases. The CDR3 has 13 amino acids. Per the germline V gene, CDR1 is WSHSY and CDR2 is SAAADI. Trimming cost V 6 bases and J 1 base; bases outside gene matches: 0. CDR3 nucleotide sequence: TGCGCCAGCAGGGACAGGGGGAACACTGAAGCTTTCTTT. Its translation: CASRDRGNTEAFF.

This clone was detected once. The CDR3 spells CASSSSPTGKVTTAQYF. DNA of the CDR3: TGTGCCAGCAGTTCCTCCCCGACAGGAAAGGTGACAACGGCCCAGTACTTC. The chain carries TRBV28 and TRBJ2-5, with D perhaps matching TRBD1 (6 bases). Trimming pared 4 bases from V and 9 bases from J, leaving 27 bases between. This CDR3 spans 17 amino acids. CDR1 and CDR2 from the germline V gene are MDHEN and SYDVKM.

The J gene is TRBJ1-2, the V gene TRBV5-4; TRBD1 is a possible D gene (6 bases). V was trimmed by 7 bases and J by 8 bases, leaving 15 bases between them. CDR1 is SGHNT and CDR2 is YYREEE in the germline V gene (reference sequence). This CDR3 comprises 12 residues. The CDR3, as DNA: TGTGCCAGCGAACCCTTAGGGGGAGGCTACACCTTC. The encoded protein is CASEPLGGGYTF. Using reference TRBV5-4 and TRBJ1-2 for the parts outside the CDR3, the full variable domain is ETGVTQSPTHLIKTRGQQVTLRCSSQSGHNTVSWYQQALGQGPQFIFQYYREEENGRGNFPPRFSGLQFPNYSSELNVNALELDDSALYLCASEPLGGGYTFGSGTRLTVV.

This clone was counted only a few times. Other DNA sequences in this specimen translate into the identical CDR3. The chain has TRBV6-5 and TRBJ2-1; D call uncertain. Per the germline V gene, CDR1 is MNHEY and CDR2 is SVGAGI. This CDR3 region has 13 residues. V lost 8 bases to trimming and J lost 0 bases, with 8 bases between them. This CDR3 is CASGQSSYNEQFF. DNA of the CDR3: TGTGCCAGCGGCCAAAGCTCCTACAATGAGCAGTTCTTC.

V gene TRBV7-9 combines with J gene TRBJ2-7, with a weak D call TRBD1 (6 bases). V lost 6 bases and J lost 2, with 11 bases in between. CDR3 size: 13 residues. CDR1 is SEHNR, CDR2 FQNEAQ, per germline (reference sequence). CDR3 nucleotides: TGTGCCAGCAGGGAGCAGGGGACCTACGAGCAGTACTTC. Its translation is CASREQGTYEQYF.

This sequence joins TRBV7-9 and TRBJ2-1; 10 nucleotides agree with TRBD2. This CDR3 is built from 18 residues. Germline V gene sequence: CDR1 SEHNR, CDR2 FQNEAQ (reference sequence). Unmatched junction bases numbered 10, after V lost 5 bases and J lost 0 bases. For the CDR3, the DNA is TGTGCCAGCAGCCTCCCCACCAAGCGGGGGGGCTCCTACAATGAGCAGTTCTTC. Translating it yields CASSLPTKRGGSYNEQFF.

V is TRBV11-2 and J is TRBJ1-2, with 9 nucleotides matching TRBD1. The CDR3 has 13 amino acids. V lost 7 bases and J lost 8; bases outside the gene matches: 8. Germline V gene lookup returns CDR1 SGHAT and CDR2 FQNNGV. CDR3 nucleotide sequence: TGTGCCAGCACGGTACAGGGGGCAGGCGGCTACACCTTC. It codes for CASTVQGAGGYTF. Together with reference TRBV11-2 and TRBJ1-2, the CDR3 gives the full variable domain: EAGVAQSPRYKIIEKRQSVAFWCNPISGHATLYWYQQILGQGPKLLIQFQNNGVVDDSQLPKDRFSAERLKGVDSTLKIQPAKLEDSAVYLCASTVQGAGGYTFGSGTRLTVV.